The 22 T cell receptor beta chains below come from one sample, sequenced in a study of CD8 T cells in Susac syndrome. Roughly 0.5 to 1 ug RNA was reverse transcribed with random hexamers. TCRdb re-analysed the immunoSEQ multiplex PCR reads in MiXCR, keeping a single row per CDR3 protein. The table shows 150,000 to 200,000 distinct CDR3 sequences, with around 95% occurring only once. Sequencing was performed on CD4+ T cells from PBMCs. These TCRs come from a human donor in good health.

A single count supports this clonotype. The chain joins TRBV11-2 to TRBJ2-3; TRBD2 is a possible D gene (5 bases). The germline CDR1 and CDR2 sequences are SGHAT and FQNNGV. This CDR3 comprises 13 residues. V lost 5 bases, J lost 2 bases, and 8 bases lay in between. The CDR3 bases are TGTGCCAGCAGCGTACTAGACACAGATACGCAGTATTTT. It specifies CASSVLDTDTQYF.

The chain combines TRBV7-3 with TRBJ2-1; D not resolved. Trimming pared 1 base from V and 5 bases from J, leaving 3 bases between. This CDR3 comprises 12 residues. Germline V gives CDR1 SGHTA, CDR2 FQGTGA. The CDR3 protein is CASSLRDNEQFF. DNA of the CDR3: TGTGCCAGCAGCTTAAGAGACAATGAGCAGTTCTTC.

The chain uses TRBV12-3 or TRBV12-4 and TRBJ2-3; TRBD1 is a possible D gene (6 bases). This CDR3 spans 14 amino acids. The V and J ends lost 3 bases and 6 bases respectively, with 13 bases between them. CDR3 region: CASSFNQGRDTQYF. CDR3 nucleotides: TGTGCCAGCAGTTTTAACCAGGGGCGGGATACGCAGTATTTT.

The rearrangement uses TRBV12-3 or TRBV12-4 and TRBJ2-7; TRBD1 might be the D (5 bases). The V end was cut by 3 bases, the J end by 3 bases, with 6 bases between. This CDR3 region has 12 residues. The chain's CDR3 is CASSFDSYEQYF. CDR3 coding DNA: TGTGCCAGCAGTTTTGACAGCTACGAGCAGTACTTC.

The chain recombines TRBV12-3 or TRBV12-4 with TRBJ1-5; 7 positions agree with TRBD1. The CDR3 runs 16 residues. The ends lost 5 bases at V and 7 bases at J; junction bases unmatched: 14. CDR3 region: CASSPPTQGVGQPQHF. CDR3 DNA: TGTGCCAGCAGTCCGCCAACGCAGGGGGTAGGCCAGCCCCAGCATTTT.

This clonotype has a single count. The CDR3 DNA reads TGTGCCAGCAGCCTGACCCTCTTCACAGATACGCAGTATTTT. Encoded protein: CASSLTLFTDTQYF. V usage is TRBV6-4 and J usage is TRBJ2-3, with D uncertain. There are 14 residues in the CDR3. Trimming removed 6 bases from V and 2 bases from J, with 12 bases in between. Looked up from germline, CDR1 is MRHNA and CDR2 is SNTAGT.

The rearrangement links TRBV7-9 to TRBJ1-2; D is unclear. CDR3 length: 14 residues. Trimming shortened V by 0 bases and J by 7 bases, and 12 bases separated the two germline ends. Germline values: CDR1 SEHNR, CDR2 FQNEAQ (reference sequence). CDR3 sequence (DNA): TGTGCCAGCAGCTTAGCGGGCCCCGGAGTTGGCTACACCTTC. It yields the protein CASSLAGPGVGYTF. Filled out from reference TRBV7-9 and TRBJ1-2, the complete variable domain reads DTGVSQNPRHKITKRGQNVTFRCDPISEHNRLYWYRQTLGQGPEFLTYFQNEAQLEKSRLLSDRFSAERPKGSFSTLEIQRTEQGDSAMYLCASSLAGPGVGYTFGSGTRLTVV.

CDR3 nucleotides: TGTGCCAGTCTCCGGGACTCCAGGCGGGGCACAGATACGCAGTATTTT. Translating gives CASLRDSRRGTDTQYF. V usage is TRBV6-2 or TRBV6-3 and J usage is TRBJ2-3; possibly TRBD2 for D (6 bases). CDR3 length: 16 amino acids. CDR1 MNHEY and CDR2 SVGEGT come from the germline V gene. Trimming cost V 9 bases and J 1 base, with 20 bases left between them.

This chain joins TRBV14 and TRBJ1-1; D uncertain. This CDR3 contains 13 residues. Germline V gene data show CDR1 as SGHDN and CDR2 as FVKESK. V lost 0 bases and J lost 3, with 5 bases in between. This chain's CDR3 is CASSQDGDTEAFF. The CDR3 DNA follows: TGTGCCAGCAGCCAAGATGGGGACACTGAAGCTTTCTTT.

The chain couples TRBV30 to TRBJ2-5, with 10 nucleotides matching TRBD2. Germline values: CDR1 GTSNPN, CDR2 SVGIG (reference sequence). The CDR3 length is 16 residues. The V gene end was trimmed by 3 bases and the J gene end by 1 base; junction bases not matched to a gene: 8. In nucleotides, the CDR3 is TGTGCCTGGAGCCGAGGACTAGCGGAGGCCCAAGAGACCCAGTACTTC. This encodes CAWSRGLAEAQETQYF.

The chain combines TRBV23-1 with TRBJ1-2; the D gene is possibly TRBD1 (6 bases). TRBV23-1 is designated an ORF whose function remains uncertain. Deletions cut 0 bases from V and 3 bases from J, with 17 bases between. The CDR3 is made up of 17 amino acids. CDR3 DNA sequence: TGCGCCAGCAGTCAATCGGGCTTGGAGACAGGCCACTATGGCTACACCTTC. It specifies CASSQSGLETGHYGYTF.

The chain recombines TRBV18 with TRBJ2-3, with D possibly being TRBD1 (5 bases). There are 16 residues in the CDR3. The germline gives CDR1 KGHSH, CDR2 LQKENI. The V and J ends lost 1 base and 6 bases respectively, with 17 bases between them. This CDR3 is CASSPLSVRVGDTQYF. CDR3 bases: TGTGCCAGCTCACCACTTTCGGTCAGGGTAGGGGATACGCAGTATTTT.

The chain couples TRBV9 to TRBJ1-4; D gene uncertain. V was trimmed by 0 bases and J by 4 bases, leaving 7 bases between them. Germline V lookup: CDR1 SGDLS, CDR2 YYNGEE. CDR3 length: 14 residues. The CDR3 DNA reads TGTGCCAGCAGCGTAGATGGGGATAATGAAAAACTGTTTTTT. This sequence encodes CASSVDGDNEKLFF. The full variable domain, in which reference TRBV9 and TRBJ1-4 provide the parts outside the CDR3, is DSGVTQTPKHLITATGQRVTLRCSPRSGDLSVYWYQQSLDQGLQFLIQYYNGEERAKGNILERFSAQQFPDLHSELNLSSLELGDSALYFCASSVDGDNEKLFFGSGTQLSVL.

V is TRBV9 and J is TRBJ1-6, with D maybe TRBD1 (6 bases). This CDR3 contains 14 residues. The germline V and J ends were trimmed by 3 bases and 8 bases, with 12 bases remaining between them. Germline assignment: CDR1 SGDLS and CDR2 YYNGEE. The CDR3 sequence: CASSAQGSDSPLHF. CDR3 nucleotide sequence: TGTGCCAGCAGCGCTCAGGGGTCGGATTCACCCCTCCACTTT. Looking up the rest from reference TRBV9 and TRBJ1-6 gives the full variable domain: DSGVTQTPKHLITATGQRVTLRCSPRSGDLSVYWYQQSLDQGLQFLIQYYNGEERAKGNILERFSAQQFPDLHSELNLSSLELGDSALYFCASSAQGSDSPLHFGNGTRLTVT.

This clonotype was detected once. CDR3 nucleotide sequence: TGCGCCAGCAGTCAACCCCATGGGCAGTACAATCAGCCCCAGCATTTT. Translation: CASSQPHGQYNQPQHF. V usage is TRBV23-1 and J usage is TRBJ1-5; D remains unclear. TRBV23-1 is designated an ORF whose function remains uncertain. This CDR3 region has 16 residues. Trimming took off 2 bases at V and 3 bases at J, with 14 bases between the two ends.

The V call is TRBV24-1, the J call TRBJ1-5; D uncertain. CDR1 is KGHDR and CDR2 is SFDVKD in the germline V gene. The CDR3 contains 13 residues. V was clipped by 4 bases and J by 3 bases, with 6 bases between them. As DNA, the CDR3 is TGTGCCACCAGTGACGGGTACAATCAGCCCCAGCATTTT. This gives the protein CATSDGYNQPQHF.

This clonotype has just a few counts. The rearrangement links TRBV3-1 to TRBJ1-1; D may be TRBD1 (6 bases). Trimming removed 4 bases from V and 1 base from J, with 10 bases in between. The CDR3 is 14 residues long. Germline-derived CDR1 and CDR2 are LGHDT and YNNKEL (reference sequence). The CDR3 region is CASSPWGQNTEAFF. CDR3 bases: TGTGCCAGCAGCCCTTGGGGGCAGAACACTGAAGCTTTCTTT.

The chain links TRBV30 to TRBJ1-1, with D possibly being TRBD1 (5 bases). Per germline, CDR1 GTSNPN and CDR2 SVGIG (reference sequence). V lost 8 bases to trimming and J lost 7 bases, with 11 bases between them. The CDR3 totals 10 residues. The DNA of the CDR3 is TGTGCCGGATCGGGGGGTGAAGCTTTCTTT. Translated, it gives CAGSGGEAFF.

This chain links TRBV20-1 with TRBJ2-7; possibly TRBD2 for D (6 bases). CDR3 length equals 14 residues. Germline V gene sequence: CDR1 DFQATT, CDR2 SNEGSKA (reference sequence). V gave up 1 base and J gave up 2 bases, with 12 bases separating them. This chain's CDR3 is CSARVGSGPYEQYF. The CDR3 region has the DNA TGCAGTGCTAGAGTCGGTAGCGGACCCTACGAGCAGTACTTC.

The rearrangement links TRBV6-1 to TRBJ2-1, with 7 bases identical to TRBD1. CDR3 length: 15 residues. With V trimmed by 3 bases and J by 4 bases, 6 bases remained unmatched. From germline, CDR1 is MNHNS and CDR2 SASEGT. In DNA, the CDR3 is TGTGCCAGCAGTGAGCAGGGGGATAGGTACAATGAGCAGTTCTTC. This sequence encodes CASSEQGDRYNEQFF.

This chain connects TRBV12-3 or TRBV12-4 to TRBJ1-2, with no clear D. The V and J ends lost 7 bases and 5 bases respectively, with 17 bases between them. The CDR3 covers 14 residues. The CDR3 DNA reads as TGTGCCAGCACTGGCCTCCCGAAACCATATGGCTACACCTTC. Amino acids: CASTGLPKPYGYTF.

The V gene is TRBV6-5, the J gene TRBJ1-5, with a possible D match to TRBD1 (6 bases). Germline V gene lookup returns CDR1 MNHEY and CDR2 SVGAGI. V was trimmed by 3 bases and J by 1 base, leaving 10 bases between them. CDR3 size: 15 residues. The CDR3 DNA reads as TGTGCCAGCAGTTATTCGGGGGCCAGCAATCAGCCCCAGCATTTT. Encoded protein: CASSYSGASNQPQHF.